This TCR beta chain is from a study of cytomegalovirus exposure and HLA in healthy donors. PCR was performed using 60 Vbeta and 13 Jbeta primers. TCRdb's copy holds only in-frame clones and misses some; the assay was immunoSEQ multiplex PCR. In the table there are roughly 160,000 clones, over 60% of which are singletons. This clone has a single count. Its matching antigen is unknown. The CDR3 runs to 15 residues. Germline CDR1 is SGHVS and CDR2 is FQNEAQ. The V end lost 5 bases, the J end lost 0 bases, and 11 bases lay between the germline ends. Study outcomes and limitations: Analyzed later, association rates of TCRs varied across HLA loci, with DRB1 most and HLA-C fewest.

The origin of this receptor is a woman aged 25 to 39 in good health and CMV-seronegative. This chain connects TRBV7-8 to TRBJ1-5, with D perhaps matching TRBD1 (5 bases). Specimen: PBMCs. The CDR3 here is CASSMTEYSNQPQHF. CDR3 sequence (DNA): TGTGCCAGCAGCATGACAGAGTATAGCAATCAGCCCCAGCATTTT.